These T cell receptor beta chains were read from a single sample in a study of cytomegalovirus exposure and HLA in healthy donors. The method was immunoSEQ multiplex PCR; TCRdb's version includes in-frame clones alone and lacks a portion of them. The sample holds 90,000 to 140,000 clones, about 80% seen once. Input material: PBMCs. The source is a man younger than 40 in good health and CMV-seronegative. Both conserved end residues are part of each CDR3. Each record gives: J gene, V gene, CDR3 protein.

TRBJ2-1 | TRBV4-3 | CASSQDPTYNEQFF
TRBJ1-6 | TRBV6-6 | CASSRQVENSPLHF
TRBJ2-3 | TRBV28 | CASTLRRQDTDTQYF
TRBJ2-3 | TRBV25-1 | CASSVSRGTGTDTQYF
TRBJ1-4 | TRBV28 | CASSFPTGGGEKLFF
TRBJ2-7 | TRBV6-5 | CASRTPGQGVYEQYF
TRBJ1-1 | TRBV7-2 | CASSLGNSNTEAFF
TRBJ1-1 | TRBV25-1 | CASSEMEGSGAFF
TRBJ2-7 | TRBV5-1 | CASRPQAGTGRYEQYF
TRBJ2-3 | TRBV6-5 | CASSLPGTEQYF